The text below deals with one T cell receptor (beta chain). Its specificity is not known. This entry is derived from a study of Ad26.COV2.S vaccination and SARS-CoV-2 variants. Study summary: A COV1001 Ad26.COV2.S trial-arm participant provided the sample. Once or twice, 56 days apart, Ad26.COV2.S was delivered intramuscularly. Study-level findings and limits: CD8+ and CD4+ T cells specific for spike reportedly responded with substantial breadth after vaccination. Vaccinees showed greater spike-specific TCR breadth than placebo recipients.

The repertoire was sequenced with immunoSEQ multiplex PCR; TCRdb's copy has only in-frame clones and lacks some. The sample lists more than 300,000 clones, less than 90% seen once, with roughly 10% in the top ten. The CDR3 consists of 16 residues. Trimming took 3 bases from V and 4 from J, leaving 17 bases between them. Germline lookup yields CDR1 SGHDT and CDR2 YYEEEE. Treatment given: around 19 received Ad26.COV2.S at low or high dose, single or two shots; 5 received placebo; per-sample allocation not given. On day 63 after the first injection, vaccine and placebo recipients gave samples. The J gene is TRBJ1-5, the V gene TRBV5-6; D unresolved. Sequences were derived from peripheral blood, sampled in a trial of Ad26.COV2.S vaccine versus placebo. The receptor was derived from a person between 18 and 59 years old who received the Ad26.COV2.S COVID-19 vaccine or a placebo. The CDR3 region is CASSSGRLTSNQPQHF. As DNA, the CDR3 is TGTGCCAGCAGCTCGGGCAGACTCACCTCAAATCAGCCCCAGCATTTT.